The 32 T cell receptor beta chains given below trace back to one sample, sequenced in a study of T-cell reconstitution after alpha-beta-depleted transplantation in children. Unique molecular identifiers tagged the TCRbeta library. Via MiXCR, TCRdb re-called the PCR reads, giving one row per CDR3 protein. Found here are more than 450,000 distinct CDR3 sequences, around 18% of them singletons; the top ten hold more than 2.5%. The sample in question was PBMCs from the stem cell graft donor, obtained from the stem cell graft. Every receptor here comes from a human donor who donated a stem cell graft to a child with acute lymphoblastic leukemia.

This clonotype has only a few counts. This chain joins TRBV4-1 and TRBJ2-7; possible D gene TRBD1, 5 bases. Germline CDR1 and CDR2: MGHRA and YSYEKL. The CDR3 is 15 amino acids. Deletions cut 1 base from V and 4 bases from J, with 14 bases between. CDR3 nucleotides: TGCGCCAGCAGCCAAGTACCAGGGCAAGGGTACGAGCAGTACTTC. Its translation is CASSQVPGQGYEQYF.

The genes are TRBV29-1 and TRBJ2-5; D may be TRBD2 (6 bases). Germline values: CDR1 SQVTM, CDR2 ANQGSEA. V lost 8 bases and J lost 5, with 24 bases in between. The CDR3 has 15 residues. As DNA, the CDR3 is TGCAGCATAGGAGGAAGGGGCGGGAAGGTGGAGACCCAGTACTTC. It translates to CSIGGRGGKVETQYF.

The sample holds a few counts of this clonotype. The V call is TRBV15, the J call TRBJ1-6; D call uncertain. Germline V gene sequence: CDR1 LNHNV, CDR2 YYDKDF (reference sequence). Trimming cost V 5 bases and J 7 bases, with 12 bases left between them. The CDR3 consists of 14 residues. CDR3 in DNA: TGTGCCACCAGCTTCGGCAGGCCAAATTCACCCCTCCACTTT. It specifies CATSFGRPNSPLHF.

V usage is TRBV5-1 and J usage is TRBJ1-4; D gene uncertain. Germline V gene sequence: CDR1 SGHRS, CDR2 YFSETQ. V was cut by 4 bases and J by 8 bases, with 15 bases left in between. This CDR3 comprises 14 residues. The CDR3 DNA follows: TGCGCCAGCAGCGTAACCCTGGGAGCGGAAAAACTGTTTTTT. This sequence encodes CASSVTLGAEKLFF.

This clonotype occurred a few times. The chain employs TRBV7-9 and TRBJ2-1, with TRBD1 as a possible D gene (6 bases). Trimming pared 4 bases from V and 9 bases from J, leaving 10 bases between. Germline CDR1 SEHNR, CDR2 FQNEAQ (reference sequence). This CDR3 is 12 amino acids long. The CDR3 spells CASSSQGAEQFF. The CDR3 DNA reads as TGTGCCAGCAGCTCACAGGGCGCTGAGCAGTTCTTC.

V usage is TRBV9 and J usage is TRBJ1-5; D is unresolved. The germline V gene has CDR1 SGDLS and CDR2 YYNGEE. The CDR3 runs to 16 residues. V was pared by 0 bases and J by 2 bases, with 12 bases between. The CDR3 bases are TGTGCCAGCAGCGTAGGGCCAGGATCGGGCAATCAGCCCCAGCATTTT. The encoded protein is CASSVGPGSGNQPQHF.

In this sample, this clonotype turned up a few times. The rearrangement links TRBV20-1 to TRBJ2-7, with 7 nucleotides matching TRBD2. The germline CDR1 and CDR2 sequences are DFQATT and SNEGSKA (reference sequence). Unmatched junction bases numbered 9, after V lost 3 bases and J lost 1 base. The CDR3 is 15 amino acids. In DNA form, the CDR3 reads TGCAGTGCTAGCGACGGGAGGCACCCATCCTACGAGCAGTACTTC. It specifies CSASDGRHPSYEQYF.

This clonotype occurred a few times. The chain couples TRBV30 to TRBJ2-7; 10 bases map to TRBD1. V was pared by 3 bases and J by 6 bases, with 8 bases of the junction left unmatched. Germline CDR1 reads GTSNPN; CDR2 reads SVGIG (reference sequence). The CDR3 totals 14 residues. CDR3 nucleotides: TGTGCCTGGAGAAGTCGGGGACAGGGGCCCGAGCAGTACTTC. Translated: CAWRSRGQGPEQYF.

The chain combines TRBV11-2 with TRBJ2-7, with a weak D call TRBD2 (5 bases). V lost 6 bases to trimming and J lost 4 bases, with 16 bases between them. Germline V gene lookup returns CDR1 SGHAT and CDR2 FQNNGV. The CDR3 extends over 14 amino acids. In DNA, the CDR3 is TGTGCCAGCAGTTCCCGGGGTCTCTTGTACGAGCAGTACTTC. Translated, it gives CASSSRGLLYEQYF.

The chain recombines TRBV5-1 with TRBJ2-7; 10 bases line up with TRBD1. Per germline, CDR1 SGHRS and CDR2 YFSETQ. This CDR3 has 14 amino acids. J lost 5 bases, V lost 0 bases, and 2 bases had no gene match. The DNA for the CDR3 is TGCGCCAGCAGCTTGGCGACAGGGGGCGACGAGCAGTACTTC. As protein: CASSLATGGDEQYF.

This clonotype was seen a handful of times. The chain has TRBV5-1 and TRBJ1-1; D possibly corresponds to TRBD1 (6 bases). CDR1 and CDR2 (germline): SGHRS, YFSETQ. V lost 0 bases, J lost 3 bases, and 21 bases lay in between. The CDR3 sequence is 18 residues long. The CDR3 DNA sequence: TGCGCCAGCAGCTTGGCCCGTGGGGGCGTGGGGTTTGACACTGAAGCTTTCTTT. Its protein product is CASSLARGGVGFDTEAFF.

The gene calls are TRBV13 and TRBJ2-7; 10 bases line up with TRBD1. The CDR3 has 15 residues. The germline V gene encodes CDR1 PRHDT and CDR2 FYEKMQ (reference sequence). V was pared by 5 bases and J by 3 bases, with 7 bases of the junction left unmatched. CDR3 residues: CASSPTRDRGYEQYF. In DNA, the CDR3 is TGTGCCAGCAGCCCGACCCGGGACAGGGGCTACGAGCAGTACTTC.

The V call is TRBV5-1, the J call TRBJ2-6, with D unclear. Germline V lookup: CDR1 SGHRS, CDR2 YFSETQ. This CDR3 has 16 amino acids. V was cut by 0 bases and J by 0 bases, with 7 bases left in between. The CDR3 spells CASSLGFVSGANVLTF. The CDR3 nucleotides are TGCGCCAGCAGCTTGGGATTCGTCTCTGGGGCCAACGTCCTGACTTTC.

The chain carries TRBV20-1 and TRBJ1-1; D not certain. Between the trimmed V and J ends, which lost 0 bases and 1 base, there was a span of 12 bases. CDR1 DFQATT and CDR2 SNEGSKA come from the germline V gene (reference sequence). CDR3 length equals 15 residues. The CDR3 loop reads CSARDRNAENTEAFF. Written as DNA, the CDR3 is TGCAGTGCTAGAGATAGGAACGCCGAGAACACTGAAGCTTTCTTT.

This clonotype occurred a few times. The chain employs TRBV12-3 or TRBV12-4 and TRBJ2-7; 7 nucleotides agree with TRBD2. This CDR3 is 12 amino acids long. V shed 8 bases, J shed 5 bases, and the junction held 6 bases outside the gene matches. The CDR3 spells CASGGTTHEQYF. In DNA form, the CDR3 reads TGTGCCAGCGGCGGGACTACACACGAGCAGTACTTC.

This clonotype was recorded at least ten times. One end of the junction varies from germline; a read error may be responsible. The CDR3 loop reads CASSLAPGGEQYF. CDR3 DNA: TGTGCCAGCAGCTTGGCCCCAGGGGGCGAGCAGTACTTC. This chain uses TRBV5-1 with TRBJ2-7, with 7 bases identical to TRBD1. CDR1 is SGHRS, CDR2 YFSETQ, per germline. This CDR3 region has 13 residues. Drawing the rest from reference TRBV5-1 and TRBJ2-7, the complete variable domain is KAGVTQTPRYLIKTRGQQVTLSCSPISGHRSVSWYQQTPGQGLQFLFEYFSETQRNKGNFPGRFSGRQFSNSRSEMNVSTLELGDSALYLCASSLAPGGEQYFGPGTRLTVT.

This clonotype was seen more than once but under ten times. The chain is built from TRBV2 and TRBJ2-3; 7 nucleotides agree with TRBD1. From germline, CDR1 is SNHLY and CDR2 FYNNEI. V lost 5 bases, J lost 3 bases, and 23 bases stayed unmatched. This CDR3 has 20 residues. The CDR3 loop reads CASSRGRTGVLSLGTDTQYF. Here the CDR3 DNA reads TGTGCCAGCAGTAGAGGCCGGACAGGCGTCCTGAGTCTGGGGACAGATACGCAGTATTTT.

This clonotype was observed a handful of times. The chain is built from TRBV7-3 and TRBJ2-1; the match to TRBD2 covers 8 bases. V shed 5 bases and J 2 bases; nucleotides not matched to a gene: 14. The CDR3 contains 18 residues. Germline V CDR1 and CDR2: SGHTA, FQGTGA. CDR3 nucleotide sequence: TGTGCCAGCAGCGAAACGGGAGGGGGACTAGGGGCCTACAATGAGCAGTTCTTC. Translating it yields CASSETGGGLGAYNEQFF.

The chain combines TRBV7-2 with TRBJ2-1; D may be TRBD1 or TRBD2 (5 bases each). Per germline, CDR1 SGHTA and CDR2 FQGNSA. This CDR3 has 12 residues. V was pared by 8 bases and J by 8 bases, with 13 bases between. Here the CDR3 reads CASLSGLDEQFF. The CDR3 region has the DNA TGTGCCAGCTTGTCGGGGCTGGATGAGCAGTTCTTC.

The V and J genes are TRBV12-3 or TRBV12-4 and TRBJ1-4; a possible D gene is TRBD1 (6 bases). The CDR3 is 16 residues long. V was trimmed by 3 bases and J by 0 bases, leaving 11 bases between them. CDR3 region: CASSFGGLATNEKLFF. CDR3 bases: TGTGCCAGCAGTTTTGGGGGCTTAGCAACTAATGAAAAACTGTTTTTT.

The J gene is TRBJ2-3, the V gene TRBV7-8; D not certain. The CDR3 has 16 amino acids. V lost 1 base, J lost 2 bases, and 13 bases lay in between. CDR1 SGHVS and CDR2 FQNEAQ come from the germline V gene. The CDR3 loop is CASSLDYGDSTDTQYF. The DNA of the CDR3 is TGTGCCAGCAGCTTAGACTACGGAGATTCCACAGATACGCAGTATTTT.

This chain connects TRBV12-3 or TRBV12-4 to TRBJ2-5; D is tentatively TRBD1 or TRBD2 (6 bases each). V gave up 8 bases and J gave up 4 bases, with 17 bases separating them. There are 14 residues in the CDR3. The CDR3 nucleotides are TGTGCCAGCCGGAAGGGTGGGGGGCGAGAGACCCAGTACTTC. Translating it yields CASRKGGGRETQYF.

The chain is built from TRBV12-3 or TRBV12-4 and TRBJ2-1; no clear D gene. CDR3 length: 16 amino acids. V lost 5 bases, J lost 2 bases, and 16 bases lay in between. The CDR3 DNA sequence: TGTGCCAGCAGTGCCCTTGTTAGATCCCCCTACAATGAGCAGTTCTTC. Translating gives CASSALVRSPYNEQFF.

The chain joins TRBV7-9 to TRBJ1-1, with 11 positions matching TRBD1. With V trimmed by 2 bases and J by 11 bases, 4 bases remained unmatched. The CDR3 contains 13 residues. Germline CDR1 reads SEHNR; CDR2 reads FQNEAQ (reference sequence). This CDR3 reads CASSLSRDRGAFF. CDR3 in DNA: TGTGCCAGCAGCTTAAGCCGGGACAGGGGGGCTTTCTTT.

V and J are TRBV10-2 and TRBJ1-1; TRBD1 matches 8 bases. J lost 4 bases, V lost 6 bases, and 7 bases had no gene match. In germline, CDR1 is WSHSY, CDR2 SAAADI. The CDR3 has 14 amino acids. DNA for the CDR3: TGCGCCAGCAGGCCCGGGACAGGTCCCACTGAAGCTTTCTTT. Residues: CASRPGTGPTEAFF.

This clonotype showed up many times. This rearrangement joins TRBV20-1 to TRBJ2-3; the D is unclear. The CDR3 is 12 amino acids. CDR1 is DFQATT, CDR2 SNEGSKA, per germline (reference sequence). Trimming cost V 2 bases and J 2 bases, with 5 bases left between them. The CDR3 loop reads CSARSYTDTQYF. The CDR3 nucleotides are TGCAGTGCTAGATCCTACACAGATACGCAGTATTTT.

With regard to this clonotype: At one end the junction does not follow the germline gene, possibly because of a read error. The CDR3 loop reads CAGSLSSIGVPYSPLHF. DNA of the CDR3: TGTGCCGGCAGTTTGAGTTCCATCGGGGTTCCATATTCACCCCTCCACTTT. V is TRBV27 and J is TRBJ1-6; D gene unclear. Germline-derived CDR1 and CDR2 are MNHEY and SMNVEV (reference sequence). CDR3 length: 17 amino acids.

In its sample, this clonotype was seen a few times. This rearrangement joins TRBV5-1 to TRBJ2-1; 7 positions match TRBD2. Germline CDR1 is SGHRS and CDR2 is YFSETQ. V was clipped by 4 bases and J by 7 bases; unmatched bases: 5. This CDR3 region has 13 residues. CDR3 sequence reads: CASSVAGRNEQFF. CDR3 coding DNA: TGCGCCAGCAGCGTAGCGGGTCGGAATGAGCAGTTCTTC. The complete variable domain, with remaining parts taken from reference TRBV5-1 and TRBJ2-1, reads KAGVTQTPRYLIKTRGQQVTLSCSPISGHRSVSWYQQTPGQGLQFLFEYFSETQRNKGNFPGRFSGRQFSNSRSEMNVSTLELGDSALYLCASSVAGRNEQFFGPGTRLTVL.

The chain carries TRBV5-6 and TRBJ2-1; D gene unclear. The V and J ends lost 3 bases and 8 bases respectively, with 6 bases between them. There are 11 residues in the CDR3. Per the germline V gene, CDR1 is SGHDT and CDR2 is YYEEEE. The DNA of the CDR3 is TGTGCCAGCAGCTACAGTTATGAGCAGTTCTTC. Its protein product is CASSYSYEQFF. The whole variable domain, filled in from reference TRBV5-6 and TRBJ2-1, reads DAGVTQSPTHLIKTRGQQVTLRCSPKSGHDTVSWYQQALGQGPQFIFQYYEEEERQRGNFPDRFSGHQFPNYSSELNVNALLLGDSALYLCASSYSYEQFFGPGTRLTVL.

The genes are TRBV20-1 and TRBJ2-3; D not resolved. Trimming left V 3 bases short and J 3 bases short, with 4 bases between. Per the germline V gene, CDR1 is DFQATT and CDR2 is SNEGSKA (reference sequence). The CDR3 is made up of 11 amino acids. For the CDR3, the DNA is TGCAGTGCTAGTGTAACAGATACGCAGTATTTT. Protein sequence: CSASVTDTQYF.

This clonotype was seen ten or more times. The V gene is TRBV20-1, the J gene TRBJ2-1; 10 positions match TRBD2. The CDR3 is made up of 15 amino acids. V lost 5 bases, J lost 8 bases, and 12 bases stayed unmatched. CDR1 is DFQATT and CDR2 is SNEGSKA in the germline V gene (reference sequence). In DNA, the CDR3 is TGCAGTGCTCCTCCCCAGAGCGGGAGGGGTGATGAGCAGTTCTTC. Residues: CSAPPQSGRGDEQFF.

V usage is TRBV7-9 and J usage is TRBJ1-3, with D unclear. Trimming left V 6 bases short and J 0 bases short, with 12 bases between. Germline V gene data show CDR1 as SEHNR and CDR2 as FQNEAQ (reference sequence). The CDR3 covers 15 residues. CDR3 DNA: TGTGCCAGCAGTCAAGACGATGGCTCTGGAAACACCATATATTTT. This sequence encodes CASSQDDGSGNTIYF.